This TCR beta chain was sequenced for a study of blood T cells in healthy people across ages. This clonotype was detected only a few times. Its antigen is unknown. The V gene lost 0 bases and the J gene lost 3 bases, with 14 bases spanning the gap. From germline, CDR1 is LNHNV and CDR2 YYDKDF (reference sequence). This CDR3 has 17 residues. Primed by a sample-barcoded 5' primer and a J-beta primer mix, a second PCR proceeded for 7 to 11 cycles. One entry per CDR3 protein results from TCRdb running MiXCR on the 5' RACE reads. The table has fewer than 2 million distinct CDR3 sequences, roughly two fifths seen once. Study-wide results and limits: Higher diversity and more naive CD4+ cells were features of long-lived donors, compared to aged donors. With age, beta diversity per million T cells declined roughly linearly, significantly by 40.

Sequencing input: blood. This clonotype was sampled from a human donor in good health. The V gene is TRBV15, the J gene TRBJ1-4; the D is unclear. The CDR3 DNA reads as TGTGCCACCAGCAGAGATCATCTAAGGGTATCTAATGAAAAACTGTTTTTT. Its protein is CATSRDHLRVSNEKLFF.